The text below deals with one T cell receptor beta chain. The data belong to a study of blood T cell repertoires in COVID-19. Original handling: The assay estimated nucleated cells by amplifying reference gene primers. Measured with immunoSEQ multiplex PCR; TCRdb has only the in-frame clones, and not every one. Clone size and the V and J calls come from that table; the DNA yielded D and trimming. The data contain about 63,000 clones, around 83% of them singletons. CDR1 and CDR2 (germline): SGHTA, FQGNSA. With 4 bases clipped from V and 2 bases from J, the junction kept 5 bases outside the gene matches. This CDR3 comprises 14 residues.

This receptor was identified in a human donor in a cohort sampled during active COVID-19. The sequencing sample was made of peripheral blood. V gene TRBV7-2 combines with J gene TRBJ2-7, with TRBD1 matching over 7 bases. CDR3 DNA: TGTGCCAGCAGCTCCACGACAGGGACCTACGAGCAGTACTTC. It codes for CASSSTTGTYEQYF.